A single sample gave rise to the 12 T cell receptor beta chains below, sequenced in a study of T cells in women clearing cervical HPV infection. Repertoires were generated with immunoSEQ multiplex PCR, while TCRdb's copy carries only in-frame clones and drops some. Its listing shows 20,000 to 25,000 clones. Sequenced material: blood buffy coat. The receptors were sampled from a woman between 18 and 75 years old with a cervical HPV16 infection that either progressed to CIN3+ or cleared (not recorded which).

With respect to this clone: Read data end 3 residues before the CDR3 end; the end is taken from the germline J gene. The chain has TRBV20-1 and TRBJ1-1; D remains unclear. CDR1 is DFQATT and CDR2 is SNEGSKA in the germline V gene (reference sequence). This CDR3 comprises 11 residues. CDR3 sequence: CSARVLSFAFF. The CDR3 DNA, read in part, is TGCAGTGCTAGAGTCCTCAGTTTC.

Concerning this clone: The read stops 3 residues short of the end of the CDR3; the missing end is completed from the germline J gene. The chain links TRBV25-1 to TRBJ2-2, with 9 bases fitting TRBD2. Per germline, CDR1 MGHDK and CDR2 SYGVNS. Trimming at V came to 4 bases and at J to 3 bases, leaving 3 bases not matched to a gene. The CDR3 has 15 residues. The chain's CDR3 is CASSVTSGYTGELFF. The sequenced CDR3 bases are TGTGCCAGCAGTGTTACTAGCGGGTACACCGGGGAG.

As regards this clone: The read ends 3 residues shy of where the CDR3 ends; the end is completed using the germline J gene. The chain combines TRBV2 with TRBJ1-1; maybe TRBD1 (6 bases). CDR1 SNHLY and CDR2 FYNNEI come from the germline V gene. V lost 5 bases to trimming and J lost 2 bases, with 12 bases between them. This CDR3 spans 14 amino acids. The CDR3 sequence is CASSSTGPNTEAFF. The CDR3 bases that were read are TGTGCCAGCAGTTCTACAGGGCCCAACACTGAA.

Remarks on this clone: The read gets to within 3 residues of the CDR3 end, and the germline J gene fills in the rest. This chain uses TRBV7-2 with TRBJ1-2; D gene uncertain. Germline CDR1 and CDR2: SGHTA and FQGNSA. The V and J ends lost 1 base and 0 bases respectively, with 6 bases between them. The CDR3 loop spans 14 amino acids. The CDR3 DNA, read in part, is TGTGCCAGCAGCTTAGATTTAGCTAACTATGGC. Its protein product is CASSLDLANYG. The full CDR3 protein is CASSLDLANYGYTF.

Remarks on this clone: The read falls 3 residues short of the CDR3 end, and the missing part is taken from the germline J gene. V gene TRBV6-1 combines with J gene TRBJ1-2, with D tentatively TRBD1 (5 bases). Per germline, CDR1 MNHNS and CDR2 SASEGT. This CDR3 spans 15 amino acids. The V end was cut by 2 bases, the J end by 4 bases, with 14 bases between. The CDR3 sequence: CASSESTAGAYGYTF. CDR3 bases read: TGTGCCAGCAGTGAAAGTACAGCTGGGGCCTATGGC.

Comments on this clone: The CDR3 is cut off 3 residues early in the read; its end comes from the germline J gene. The V and J genes are TRBV30 and TRBJ1-2, with D unclear. This CDR3 spans 14 amino acids. The germline V gene encodes CDR1 GTSNPN and CDR2 SVGIG (reference sequence). The CDR3 spells CAWTRVLTMEGYTF. The DNA read from the CDR3 is TGTGCCTGGACTCGGGTACTAACTATGGAGGGC.

Worth noting for this clone: The read ends 3 residues shy of where the CDR3 ends; the end is completed using the germline J gene. V gene TRBV5-1 combines with J gene TRBJ1-1, with unresolved D. Trimming shortened V by 0 bases and J by 7 bases, and 4 bases separated the two germline ends. Germline V gene sequence: CDR1 SGHRS, CDR2 YFSETQ. This CDR3 contains 11 residues. CDR3 sequence reads: CASSLDREAFF. Incomplete CDR3 DNA: TGCGCCAGCAGCTTGGATCGTGAA.

As to this clone: With the read ending 3 residues before the CDR3 end, the germline J gene is used to fill in that end. The chain links TRBV2 to TRBJ2-4; the match to TRBD1 covers 9 bases. CDR3 length: 17 amino acids. Per the germline V gene, CDR1 is SNHLY and CDR2 is FYNNEI. Incomplete CDR3 DNA: TGTGCCAGCAGTGAAGCGCTGAAGGGGGACAGGGACGATTTT. It translates to CASSEALKGDRDDF. In full, the CDR3 is CASSEALKGDRDDFQYF. The full variable domain, in which reference TRBV2 and TRBJ2-4 provide the parts outside the CDR3, is EPEVTQTPSHQVTQMGQEVILRCVPISNHLYFYWYRQILGQKVEFLVSFYNNEISEKSEIFDDQFSVERPDGSNFTLKIRSTKLEDSAMYFCASSEALKGDRDDFQYFGAGTRLSVL.

For this clone: The DNA ends 3 residues before the CDR3 does, and the rest of the CDR3 is filled in from the germline J gene. The chain uses TRBV7-9 and TRBJ2-3; the D is unclear. The V gene's germline CDR1 is SEHNR and CDR2 FQNEAQ (reference sequence). This CDR3 comprises 13 residues. The DNA read from the CDR3 is TGTGCCAGCAGTGAATTATCGGGTCAGCCG. It codes for CASSELSGQP. The CDR3, in full, reads CASSELSGQPQYF.

As for this clone: The read stops 3 residues short of the end of the CDR3; the missing end is completed from the germline J gene. The chain is built from TRBV20-1 and TRBJ2-7; TRBD2 agrees at 8 bases. The V gene end was trimmed by 3 bases and the J gene end by 4 bases; junction bases not matched to a gene: 11. The germline CDR1 and CDR2 sequences are DFQATT and SNEGSKA (reference sequence). This CDR3 is built from 15 residues. The CDR3 DNA, read in part, is TGCAGTGCTAGCCCGACTAGCGATTTGCAATACGAG. It yields the protein CSASPTSDLQYE. The whole CDR3 region reads CSASPTSDLQYEQYF.

Turning to this clone: The CDR3 extends 3 residues past the end of the read, so its final part is completed from the germline J gene. This chain links TRBV29-1 with TRBJ1-1; 7 bases map to TRBD1. CDR1 is SQVTM and CDR2 is ANQGSEA in the germline V gene. J gave up 4 bases and V 6 bases, and 8 bases lay outside the gene matches. The length of the CDR3 is 13 residues. The CDR3 is CSVTGDGGTEAFF. CDR3 DNA, as far as it was read: TGCAGCGTCACAGGGGATGGGGGCACTGAA.

CDR3 sequence reads: CASSLAARSNEQFF. The part of the CDR3 DNA that was read is TGTGCCAGCAGCTTAGCAGCTAGGAGTAATGAG. The genes are TRBV7-9 and TRBJ2-1; D is ambiguous. The read halts 3 residues ahead of the CDR3 end, with the missing end drawn from the germline J gene. The CDR3 totals 14 residues. With 0 bases removed from V and 7 bases from J, the gap between germline ends came to 10 bases. Germline assignment: CDR1 SEHNR and CDR2 FQNEAQ (reference sequence).